These T cell receptor beta chains were read from a single sample in a study of Ad26.COV2.S vaccination and SARS-CoV-2 variants. The table came from immunoSEQ multiplex PCR; TCRdb's copy has only in-frame clones and leaves some out. The table includes hundreds of thousands of clones, 85% detected once. Specimen: peripheral blood, collected in a trial of Ad26.COV2.S vaccine versus placebo. These TCRs come from a person between 18 and 65 years old who received the Ad26.COV2.S COVID-19 vaccine or a placebo. Each CDR3 is given with its conserved first and last residue. A D gene is named only where the DNA matches it firmly. Rows may omit the clone size; those that give it use once, few, many or a size class.

v_gene,len,abundance,d_gene,j_gene,CDR3nt,CDR3aa
TRBV3-1/TRBV3-2,13,.,TRBD1,TRBJ1-2,TGTGCCAGCAGCCACCCGGGACAGGGAGGCTACACCTTC,CASSHPGQGGYTF
TRBV5-4,15,.,TRBD1,TRBJ2-3,TGTGCCAGCAGCCCGACAGGGGGCGAGGGGGATACGCAGTATTTT,CASSPTGGEGDTQYF
TRBV3-1/TRBV3-2,13,.,.,TRBJ1-1,TGTGCCAGCAGCCCACGGGCGAACACTGAAGCTTTCTTT,CASSPRANTEAFF
TRBV24-1,14,.,.,TRBJ2-7,TGTGCCACCAGGGGAAGGGGAGGTTCCGACGAGCAGTACTTC,CATRGRGGSDEQYF
TRBV4-1,15,.,.,TRBJ1-5,TGCGCCAGCAGCCAAGACGAAACGGGGGGTCAGCCCCAGCATTTT,CASSQDETGGQPQHF
TRBV11-2,14,once,TRBD1,TRBJ2-7,TGTGCCAGCAGCTTTTCACAGGGGGCTTACGAGCAGTACTTC,CASSFSQGAYEQYF
TRBV7-2,16,.,TRBD2,TRBJ2-7,TGTGCCAGCACCCAGGGACTAGCGGGAGTTCGCGACGAGCAGTACTTC,CASTQGLAGVRDEQYF
TRBV7-2,15,.,.,TRBJ1-2,TGTGCCAGCAGCTATCAGGAGGGAGGTAACTATGGCTACACCTTC,CASSYQEGGNYGYTF
TRBV2,12,.,.,TRBJ1-5,TGTGCCAGCAGTGGGGGGTTTCAGCCCCAGCATTTT,CASSGGFQPQHF
TRBV7-2,14,.,.,TRBJ1-2,TGTGCCAGCAGCAACCAACAGGGAGGGAAAAGCTACACCTTC,CASSNQQGGKSYTF
TRBV6-2/TRBV6-3,19,once,TRBD2,TRBJ2-3,TGTGCCAGCAGTTACCCCCTAGGACTAGCGGGAGGTAGCACAGATACGCAGTATTTT,CASSYPLGLAGGSTDTQYF
TRBV4-3,19,.,TRBD1,TRBJ2-4,TGCGCCAGCAGCCAAGGGCAAAGGTGGGACAGCGGAGGCAAAAACATTCAGTACTTC,CASSQGQRWDSGGKNIQYF
TRBV3-1/TRBV3-2,13,.,TRBD1,TRBJ2-5,TGTGCCAGCAGCCGGACAGGAGGAGAGACCCAGTACTTC,CASSRTGGETQYF
TRBV7-9,17,.,.,TRBJ2-7,TGTGCCAGCAGCTCACAGTCCCCCATAGATACCCTTGGCGAGCAGTACTTC,CASSSQSPIDTLGEQYF
TRBV6-6,14,.,.,TRBJ2-5,TGTGCCAGCAGTTACTCTGACAAGCAAGAGACCCAGTACTTC,CASSYSDKQETQYF
TRBV5-4,19,.,TRBD1,TRBJ1-5,TGTGCCAGCACCCTACGGGGTGGACAGGGGGAGTTTTGGAATCAGCCCCAGCATTTT,CASTLRGGQGEFWNQPQHF
TRBV14,14,once,.,TRBJ2-1,TGTGCCAGCACCCGGGACTTCTCCTACAATGAGCAGTTCTTC,CASTRDFSYNEQFF
TRBV9,15,few,TRBD1,TRBJ1-4,TGTGCCAGCAGCGTAGATGCAGGGGGCTCTGAAAAACTGTTTTTT,CASSVDAGGSEKLFF
TRBV5-6,17,.,.,TRBJ2-7,TGTGCCAGCAGCTCGCCGGCAGGGACGACCAACCCTAACGAGCAGTACTTC,CASSSPAGTTNPNEQYF
TRBV20-1,14,.,.,TRBJ1-1,TGCAGTGCTAGTCCGAACGGGGCGAACACTGAAGCTTTCTTT,CSASPNGANTEAFF
TRBV1,17,.,.,TRBJ2-2,TGCACCAGCAGCCATCATGTATGGACGCGAGGGACCGGGGAGCTGTTTTTT,CTSSHHVWTRGTGELFF
TRBV9,15,.,.,TRBJ2-1,TGTGCCAGCAGCGTAGAAGGGAGGCGGGACAATGAGCAGTTCTTC,CASSVEGRRDNEQFF
TRBV7-9,14,.,.,TRBJ2-3,TGTGCCAGCAGCTCAACCATCCAGGCAGATACGCAGTATTTT,CASSSTIQADTQYF
TRBV12-3/TRBV12-4,13,.,.,TRBJ2-7,TGTGCCAGCAGTCGGGACTTCTCCTACGAGCAGTACTTC,CASSRDFSYEQYF
TRBV3-1/TRBV3-2,15,.,TRBD1,TRBJ2-7,TGTGCCAGCAGCGGCCGGGACAGGGGTTTTTACGAGCAATACTTC,CASSGRDRGFYEQYF
TRBV2,12,.,TRBD1,TRBJ2-6,TGTGCCAGCAGTAGGACAGGTTCCATCCTGACTTTC,CASSRTGSILTF
TRBV9,13,.,.,TRBJ2-2,TGTGCCAGCAGCGCGATTTCGACCGGGGAGCTGTTTTTT,CASSAISTGELFF
TRBV9,18,.,TRBD1,TRBJ1-2,TGTGCCAGCAGCGTAAGAGGGGGTGTTCCGACAGGGGTCGATGGCTACACCTTC,CASSVRGGVPTGVDGYTF
TRBV4-2,16,once,TRBD2,TRBJ2-2,TGTGCCAGCAGCCAAGGAGGTAGCGGGAGCACCGGGGAGCTGTTTTTT,CASSQGGSGSTGELFF
TRBV12-3/TRBV12-4,13,.,TRBD2,TRBJ2-3,TGTGCCAGCAACCCCGGGGGGTGGGATACGCAGTATTTT,CASNPGGWDTQYF
TRBV3-1/TRBV3-2,20,.,TRBD2,TRBJ2-5,TGTGCCAGCAGCCACTTTCCTCAGACCGGGACTAGCGGGTCTCGGGAGACCCAGTACTTC,CASSHFPQTGTSGSRETQYF
TRBV5-1,15,.,TRBD1,TRBJ1-2,TGCGCCAGCAGCTTGACAGGGGAGAATGGCTATGGCTACACCTTC,CASSLTGENGYGYTF
TRBV27,12,.,.,TRBJ2-3,TGTGCCAGCAGCCACCATCAGGATACGCAGTATTTT,CASSHHQDTQYF
TRBV3-1/TRBV3-2,15,.,.,TRBJ1-2,TGTGCCAGCAGCCAAGGAGGAGGGGCCAACTATGGCTACACCTTC,CASSQGGGANYGYTF
TRBV2,14,.,.,TRBJ1-5,TGTGCCAGCAGTGAAAGGGACCCTAATCAGCCCCAGCATTTT,CASSERDPNQPQHF
TRBV20-1,14,.,.,TRBJ1-2,TGCAGTGCTAGTCAGCCGGGAGCTAACTATGGCTACACCTTC,CSASQPGANYGYTF
TRBV5-1,15,few,.,TRBJ2-7,TGCGCCAGCAGCTTGGGAGGGGGTAGATCCTACGAGCAGTACTTC,CASSLGGGRSYEQYF
TRBV5-6,14,.,.,TRBJ2-7,TGTGCCAGCAGCCCATCAGGATCCCCCTACGAGCAGTACTTC,CASSPSGSPYEQYF
TRBV5-1,14,.,.,TRBJ2-7,TGCGCCAGCAGCTTGGGGGGGCTTACCTACGAGCAGTACTTC,CASSLGGLTYEQYF
TRBV19,15,.,.,TRBJ2-2,TGTGCCAGTAGTCCCCGGGGAGCTCCCCCCGGGGAGCTGTTTTTT,CASSPRGAPPGELFF
TRBV3-1/TRBV3-2,15,few,TRBD1,TRBJ2-3,TGTGCCAGCAGTCTGGGACAGGGTAGAGGTGATACGCAGTATTTT,CASSLGQGRGDTQYF
TRBV21-1,18,once,.,TRBJ2-2,TGTGCCAGCAGCAAATTTGGGACTAGCGGGAGGGCGGCTGGGGAGCTGTTTTTT,CASSKFGTSGRAAGELFF
TRBV10-3,11,.,.,TRBJ1-6,TGTGCCATCAGTGCCCCAGGACCCCTCCACTTT,CAISAPGPLHF
TRBV3-1/TRBV3-2,17,.,TRBD1,TRBJ2-7,TGTGCCAGCAGCCAAGTTGGGCTAGGCAGGGGGCGCTACGAGCAGTACTTC,CASSQVGLGRGRYEQYF
TRBV7-2,15,.,TRBD2,TRBJ2-7,TGTGCCAGCAGCTTCTCTAGCGGGAGCTCCTACGAGCAGTACTTC,CASSFSSGSSYEQYF
TRBV30,13,.,.,TRBJ1-6,TGTGCCTGGAGTGGAGGACGGTTAGAAACCCTCCACTTT,CAWSGGRLETLHF
TRBV27,21,.,TRBD2,TRBJ2-2,TGTGCCAGCAGTAAAAGGGGACTAGCGGGAGAGGGGACTCGAAGCCCCGGGGAGCTGTTTTTT,CASSKRGLAGEGTRSPGELFF
TRBV19,13,.,.,TRBJ2-7,TGTGCCAGTAGTATGGGCAGAGCCTACGAGCAGTACTTC,CASSMGRAYEQYF
TRBV2,16,.,TRBD1,TRBJ2-7,TGTGCCAGCAGTGAAGGTCGGTTTGGGACAGGGAACGAGCAGTACTTC,CASSEGRFGTGNEQYF